This T cell receptor beta chain was sequenced during a study of T-cell memory formation after mild COVID-19. TCRdb analysed the 5' RACE reads with MiXCR anew, one entry per CDR3 protein. The sample has 300,000 or so distinct CDR3 sequences; roughly 15% are singletons. Whole-study results and caveats: Whereas later expanders leaned CD4+, clones contracting day 15 to 85 showed a balanced CD4/CD8 makeup.

As for this clonotype: Its antigen is still unknown.

Sequencing was done on a sample of PBMCs or a T cell subset sorted from them (not recorded which). The TCR was taken from a man aged 18 to 35 who had mild COVID-19 (a few samples of this study predate the infection). Cell type and time point are not known.

In DNA, the CDR3 is TGTGCCAGCAGCCAAGACAAGAATACTGTGATTTTCTTC. Amino acid sequence: CASSQDKNTVIFF. The chain couples TRBV4-2 to TRBJ2-1; no clear D gene. V was clipped by 0 bases and J by 16 bases, with 16 bases between them. The CDR3 totals 13 residues. The germline V gene encodes CDR1 LGHNA and CDR2 YNFKEQ.